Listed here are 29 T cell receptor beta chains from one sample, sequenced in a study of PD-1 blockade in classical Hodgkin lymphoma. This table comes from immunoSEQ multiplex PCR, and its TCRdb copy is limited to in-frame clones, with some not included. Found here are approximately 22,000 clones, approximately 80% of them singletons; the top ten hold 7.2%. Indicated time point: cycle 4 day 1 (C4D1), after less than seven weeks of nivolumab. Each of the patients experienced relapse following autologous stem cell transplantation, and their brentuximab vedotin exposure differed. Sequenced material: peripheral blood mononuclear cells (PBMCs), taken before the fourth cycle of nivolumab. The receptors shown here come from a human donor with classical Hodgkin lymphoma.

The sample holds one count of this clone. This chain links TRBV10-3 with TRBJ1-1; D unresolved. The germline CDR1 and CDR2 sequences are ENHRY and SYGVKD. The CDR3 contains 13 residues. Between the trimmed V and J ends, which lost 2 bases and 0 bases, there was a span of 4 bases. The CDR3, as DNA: TGTGCCATCAGTGAGACGGTGAACACTGAAGCTTTCTTT. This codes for CAISETVNTEAFF.

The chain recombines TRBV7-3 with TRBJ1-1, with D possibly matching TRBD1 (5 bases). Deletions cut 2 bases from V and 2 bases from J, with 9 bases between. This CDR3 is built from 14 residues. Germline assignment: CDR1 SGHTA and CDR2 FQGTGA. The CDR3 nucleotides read TGTGCCAGCAGCTTACAGACAGCTAACACTGAAGCTTTCTTT. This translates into CASSLQTANTEAFF. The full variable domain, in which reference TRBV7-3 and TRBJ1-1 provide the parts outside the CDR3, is GAGVSQTPSNKVTEKGKYVELRCDPISGHTALYWYRQSLGQGPEFLIYFQGTGAADDSGLPNDRFFAVRPEGSVSTLKIQRTERGDSAVYLCASSLQTANTEAFFGQGTRLTVV.

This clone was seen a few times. CDR3 DNA: TGTGCCAGCAGCTCCCGCTTGCGGACGCAACGGGATTCACCCCTCCACTTT. Protein sequence: CASSSRLRTQRDSPLHF. The rearrangement joins TRBV5-4 to TRBJ1-6, with D hard to call. CDR1 and CDR2 from the germline V gene are SGHNT and YYREEE (reference sequence). The CDR3 is 17 amino acids. The V end was cut by 3 bases, the J end by 8 bases, with 21 bases between.

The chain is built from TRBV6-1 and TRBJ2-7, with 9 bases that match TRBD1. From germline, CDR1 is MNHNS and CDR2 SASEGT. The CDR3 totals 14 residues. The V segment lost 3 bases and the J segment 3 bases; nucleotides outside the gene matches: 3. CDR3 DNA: TGTGCCAGCAGTGAGATGGACAGGGGCTACGAGCAGTACTTC. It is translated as CASSEMDRGYEQYF.

The CDR3 region is CASSPGALNTEAFF. The DNA for the CDR3 is TGTGCCAGCTCTCCAGGGGCTTTGAACACTGAAGCTTTCTTT. The genes are TRBV18 and TRBJ1-1; possibly TRBD1 for D (6 bases). This CDR3 has 14 amino acids. Germline CDR1 and CDR2: KGHSH and LQKENI. V lost 6 bases and J 0 bases, leaving 11 bases between the germline ends.

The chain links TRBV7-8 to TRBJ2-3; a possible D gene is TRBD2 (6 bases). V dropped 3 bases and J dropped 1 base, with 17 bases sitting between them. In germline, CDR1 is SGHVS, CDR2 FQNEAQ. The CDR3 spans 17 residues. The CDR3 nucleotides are TGTGCCAGCAGCTTTCCAGAGGGCGGGGCCCGCACAGATACGCAGTATTTT. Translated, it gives CASSFPEGGARTDTQYF.

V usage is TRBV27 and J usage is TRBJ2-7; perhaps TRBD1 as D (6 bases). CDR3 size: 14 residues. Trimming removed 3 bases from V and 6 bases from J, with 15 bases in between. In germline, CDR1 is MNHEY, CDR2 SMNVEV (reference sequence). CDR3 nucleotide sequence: TGTGCCAGCAGTTTCTCCCTTCAGGGGAGCGAGCAGTACTTC. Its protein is CASSFSLQGSEQYF.

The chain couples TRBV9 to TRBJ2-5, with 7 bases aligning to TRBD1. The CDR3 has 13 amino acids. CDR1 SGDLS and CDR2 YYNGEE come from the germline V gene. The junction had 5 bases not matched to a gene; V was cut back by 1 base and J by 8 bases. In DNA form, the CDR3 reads TGTGCCAGCAGCGTACAGGGGACAGACACCCAGTACTTC. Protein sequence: CASSVQGTDTQYF.

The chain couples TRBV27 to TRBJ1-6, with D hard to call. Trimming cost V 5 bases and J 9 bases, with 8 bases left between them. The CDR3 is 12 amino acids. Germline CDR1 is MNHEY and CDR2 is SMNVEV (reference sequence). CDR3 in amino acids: CASSAGVSPLHF. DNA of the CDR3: TGTGCCAGCAGTGCTGGGGTTTCACCCCTCCACTTT.

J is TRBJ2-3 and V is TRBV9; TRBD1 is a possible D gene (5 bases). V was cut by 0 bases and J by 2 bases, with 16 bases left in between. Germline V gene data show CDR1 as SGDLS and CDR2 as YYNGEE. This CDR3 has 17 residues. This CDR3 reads CASSVEDSRTLTDTQYF. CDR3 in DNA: TGTGCCAGCAGCGTAGAAGACAGTAGGACGCTCACAGATACGCAGTATTTT. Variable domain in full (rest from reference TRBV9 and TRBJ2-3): DSGVTQTPKHLITATGQRVTLRCSPRSGDLSVYWYQQSLDQGLQFLIQYYNGEERAKGNILERFSAQQFPDLHSELNLSSLELGDSALYFCASSVEDSRTLTDTQYFGPGTRLTVL.

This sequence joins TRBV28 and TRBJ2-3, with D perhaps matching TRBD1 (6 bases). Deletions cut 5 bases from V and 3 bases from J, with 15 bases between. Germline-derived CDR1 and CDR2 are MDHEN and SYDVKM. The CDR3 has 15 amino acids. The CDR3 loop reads CASSKVDRTTDTQYF. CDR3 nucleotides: TGTGCCAGCAGTAAAGTTGACAGGACGACAGATACGCAGTATTTT. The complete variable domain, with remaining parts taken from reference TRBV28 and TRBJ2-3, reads DVKVTQSSRYLVKRTGEKVFLECVQDMDHENMFWYRQDPGLGLRLIYFSYDVKMKEKGDIPEGYSVSREKKERFSLILESASTNQTSMYLCASSKVDRTTDTQYFGPGTRLTVL.

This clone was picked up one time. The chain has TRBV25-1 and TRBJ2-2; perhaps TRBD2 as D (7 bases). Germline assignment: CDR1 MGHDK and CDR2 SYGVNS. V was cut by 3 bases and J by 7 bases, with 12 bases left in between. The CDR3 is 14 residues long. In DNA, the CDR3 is TGTGCCAGCAGTGACGGGGGGCGCATCGGGGAGCTGTTTTTT. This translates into CASSDGGRIGELFF.

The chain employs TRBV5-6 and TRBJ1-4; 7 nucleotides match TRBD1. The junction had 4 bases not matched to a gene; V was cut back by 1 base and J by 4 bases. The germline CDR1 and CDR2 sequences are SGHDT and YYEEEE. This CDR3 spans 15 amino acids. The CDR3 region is CASSLFQGGNEKLFF. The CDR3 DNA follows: TGTGCCAGCAGCTTGTTTCAGGGGGGTAATGAAAAACTGTTTTTT.

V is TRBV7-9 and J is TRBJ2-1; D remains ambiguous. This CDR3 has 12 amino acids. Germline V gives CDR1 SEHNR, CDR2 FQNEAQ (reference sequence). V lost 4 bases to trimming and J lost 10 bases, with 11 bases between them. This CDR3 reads CASSSVGREQFF. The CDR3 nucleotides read TGTGCCAGCAGCTCCGTAGGCAGGGAGCAGTTCTTC.

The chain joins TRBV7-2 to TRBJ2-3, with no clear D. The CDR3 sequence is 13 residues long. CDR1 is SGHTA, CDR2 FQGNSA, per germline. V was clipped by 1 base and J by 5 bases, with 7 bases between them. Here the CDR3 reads CASSLGYGDTQYF. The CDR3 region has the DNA TGTGCCAGCAGCTTAGGGTACGGAGATACGCAGTATTTT. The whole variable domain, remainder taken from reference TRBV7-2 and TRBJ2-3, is GAGVSQSPSNKVTEKGKDVELRCDPISGHTALYWYRQSLGQGLEFLIYFQGNSAPDKSGLPSDRFSAERTGGSVSTLTIQRTQQEDSAVYLCASSLGYGDTQYFGPGTRLTVL.

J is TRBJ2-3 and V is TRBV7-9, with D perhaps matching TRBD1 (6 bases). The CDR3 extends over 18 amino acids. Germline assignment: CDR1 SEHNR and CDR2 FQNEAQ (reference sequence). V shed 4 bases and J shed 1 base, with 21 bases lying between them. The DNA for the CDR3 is TGTGCCAGCAGCTATGCTCAGCTACAGGGTAGGGGCACAGATACGCAGTATTTT. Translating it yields CASSYAQLQGRGTDTQYF.

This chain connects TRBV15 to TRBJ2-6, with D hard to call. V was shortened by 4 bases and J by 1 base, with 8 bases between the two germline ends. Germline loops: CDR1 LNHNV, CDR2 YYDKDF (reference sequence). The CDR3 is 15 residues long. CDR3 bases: TGTGCCACCAGCATAGACGGGTCTGGGGCCAACGTCCTGACTTTC. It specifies CATSIDGSGANVLTF.

The CDR3 DNA sequence: TGTGCCAGCAGTTGGGATGGCCAGCAAGAGACCCAGTACTTC. Translation: CASSWDGQQETQYF. The genes are TRBV6-5 and TRBJ2-5; D not resolved. The V and J ends lost 4 bases and 2 bases respectively, with 11 bases between them. The CDR3 is 14 residues long. CDR1 is MNHEY and CDR2 is SVGAGI in the germline V gene.

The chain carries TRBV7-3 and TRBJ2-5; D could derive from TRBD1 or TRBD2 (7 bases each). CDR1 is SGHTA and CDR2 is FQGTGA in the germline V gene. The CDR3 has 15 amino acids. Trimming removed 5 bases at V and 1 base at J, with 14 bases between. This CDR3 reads CASSLGGTVQETQYF. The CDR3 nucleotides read TGTGCCAGCAGCCTGGGGGGGACAGTCCAAGAGACCCAGTACTTC.

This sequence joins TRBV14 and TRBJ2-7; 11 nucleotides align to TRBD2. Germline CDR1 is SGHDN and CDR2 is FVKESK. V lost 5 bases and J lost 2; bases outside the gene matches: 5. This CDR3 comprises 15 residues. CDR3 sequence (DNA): TGTGCCAGCAGCTACGGGACTAGCGGAACCTACGAGCAGTACTTC. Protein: CASSYGTSGTYEQYF.

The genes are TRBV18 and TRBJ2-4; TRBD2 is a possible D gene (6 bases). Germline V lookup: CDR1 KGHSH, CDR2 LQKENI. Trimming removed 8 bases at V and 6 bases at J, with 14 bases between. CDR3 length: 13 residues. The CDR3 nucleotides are TGTGCCAGCCAAACGGGAGTCGGAAACATTCAGTACTTC. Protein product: CASQTGVGNIQYF.

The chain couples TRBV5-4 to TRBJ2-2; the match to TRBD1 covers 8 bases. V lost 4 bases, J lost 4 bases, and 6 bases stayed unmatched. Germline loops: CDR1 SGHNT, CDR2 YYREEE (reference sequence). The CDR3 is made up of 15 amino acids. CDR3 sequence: CASSPRGQGTGELFF. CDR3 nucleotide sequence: TGTGCCAGCAGCCCCAGGGGGCAAGGCACCGGGGAGCTGTTTTTT.

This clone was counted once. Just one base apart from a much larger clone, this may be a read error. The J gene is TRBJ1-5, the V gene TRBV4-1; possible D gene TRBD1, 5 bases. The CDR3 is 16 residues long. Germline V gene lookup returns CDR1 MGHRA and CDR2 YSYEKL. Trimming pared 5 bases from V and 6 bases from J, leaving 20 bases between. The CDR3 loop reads CASSSFPGRVSQPQHF. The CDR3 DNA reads TGCGCCAGCAGCTCCTTCCCGGGCAGGGTAAGTCAGCCCCAGCATTTT.

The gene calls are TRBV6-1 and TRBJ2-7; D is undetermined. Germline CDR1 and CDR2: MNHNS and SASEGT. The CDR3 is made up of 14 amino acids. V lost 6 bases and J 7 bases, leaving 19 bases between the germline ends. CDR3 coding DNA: TGTGCCAGCAGCAACCCGGACGGCGTAATAGAGCAGTACTTC. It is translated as CASSNPDGVIEQYF.

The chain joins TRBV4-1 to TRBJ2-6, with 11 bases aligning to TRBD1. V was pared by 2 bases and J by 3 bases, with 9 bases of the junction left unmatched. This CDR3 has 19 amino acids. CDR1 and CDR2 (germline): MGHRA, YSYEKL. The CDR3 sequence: CASSQMRTGGYGGANVLTF. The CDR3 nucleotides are TGCGCCAGCAGCCAAATGAGGACAGGGGGCTATGGTGGGGCCAACGTCCTGACTTTC.

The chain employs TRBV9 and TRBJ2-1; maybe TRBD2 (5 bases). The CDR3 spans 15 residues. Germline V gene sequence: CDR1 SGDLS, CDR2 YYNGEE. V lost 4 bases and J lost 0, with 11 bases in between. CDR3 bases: TGTGCCAGCAGCCCCACGGGGAGCTCCTACAATGAGCAGTTCTTC. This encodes CASSPTGSSYNEQFF.

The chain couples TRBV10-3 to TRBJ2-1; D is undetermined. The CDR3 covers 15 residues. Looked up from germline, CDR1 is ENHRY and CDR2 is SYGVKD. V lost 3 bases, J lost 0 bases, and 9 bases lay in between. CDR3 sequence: CAISDTANSYNEQFF. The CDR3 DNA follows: TGTGCCATCAGTGATACGGCGAACTCCTACAATGAGCAGTTCTTC.

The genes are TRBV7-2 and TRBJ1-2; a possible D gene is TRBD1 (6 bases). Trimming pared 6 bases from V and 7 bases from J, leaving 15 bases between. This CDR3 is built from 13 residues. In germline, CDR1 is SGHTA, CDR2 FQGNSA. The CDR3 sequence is CASSPTGPAGYTF. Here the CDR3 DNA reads TGTGCCAGCAGTCCCACAGGGCCGGCTGGCTACACCTTC.

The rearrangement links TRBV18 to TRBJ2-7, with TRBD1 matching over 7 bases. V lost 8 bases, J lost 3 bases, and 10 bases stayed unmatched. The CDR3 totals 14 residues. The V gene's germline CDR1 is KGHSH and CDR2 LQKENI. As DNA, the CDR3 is TGTGCCAGCACGCCCGACAGGGACGGCTACGAGCAGTACTTC. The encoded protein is CASTPDRDGYEQYF.